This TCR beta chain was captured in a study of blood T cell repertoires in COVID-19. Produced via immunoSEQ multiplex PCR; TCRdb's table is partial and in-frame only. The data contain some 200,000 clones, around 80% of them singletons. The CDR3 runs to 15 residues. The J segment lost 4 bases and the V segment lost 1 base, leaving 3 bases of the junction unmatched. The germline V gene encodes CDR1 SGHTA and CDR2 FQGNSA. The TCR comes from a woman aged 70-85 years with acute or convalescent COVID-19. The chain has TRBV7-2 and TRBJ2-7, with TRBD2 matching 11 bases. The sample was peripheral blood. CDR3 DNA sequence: TGTGCCAGCAGCTTAGATTTAGCGGGGGGGTACGAGCAGTACTTC. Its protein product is CASSLDLAGGYEQYF.